This TCR beta chain was sequenced during a study of tumor and adjacent non-tumor tissue in lung cancer. Overall study context: Patients comprised eleven to twelve adenocarcinoma, a couple of squamous cell carcinoma and 1 small cell lung cancer. Points from the study as a whole: TCR diversity was significantly greater in tumor than normal lung tissue. Normal lung showed higher cumulative top 100 clone frequency than tumor.

The template was RNA from unsorted bulk tissue. This clonotype has more than one count but fewer than ten. The antigen is not known. The CDR3 runs 15 residues. V shed 1 base and J shed 0 bases, with 6 bases lying between them. Looked up from germline, CDR1 is LNHDA and CDR2 is SQIVND (reference sequence). Three rounds of nested PCR, following a modified ARM-PCR protocol, produced the TCRbeta library. TCRdb passed the multiplex PCR reads through MiXCR, listing each CDR3 protein once. The sample gives 71,000 or so distinct CDR3 sequences, over 80% of which show up once; roughly 13% is in the top ten. This chain connects TRBV19 to TRBJ1-4; no clear D. This clonotype was sampled from a woman in her forties or fifties with non-small cell lung cancer. Sequencing was performed on lung tumor tissue. The CDR3 reads CASSIVQPTNEKLFF. As DNA, the CDR3 is TGTGCCAGTAGTATAGTACAGCCAACTAATGAAAAACTGTTTTTT. Combining the CDR3 with reference TRBV19 and TRBJ1-4 gives the whole variable domain DGGITQSPKYLFRKEGQNVTLSCEQNLNHDAMYWYRQDPGQGLRLIYYSQIVNDFQKGDIAEGYSVSREKKESFPLTVTSAQKNPTAFYLCASSIVQPTNEKLFFGSGTQLSVL.